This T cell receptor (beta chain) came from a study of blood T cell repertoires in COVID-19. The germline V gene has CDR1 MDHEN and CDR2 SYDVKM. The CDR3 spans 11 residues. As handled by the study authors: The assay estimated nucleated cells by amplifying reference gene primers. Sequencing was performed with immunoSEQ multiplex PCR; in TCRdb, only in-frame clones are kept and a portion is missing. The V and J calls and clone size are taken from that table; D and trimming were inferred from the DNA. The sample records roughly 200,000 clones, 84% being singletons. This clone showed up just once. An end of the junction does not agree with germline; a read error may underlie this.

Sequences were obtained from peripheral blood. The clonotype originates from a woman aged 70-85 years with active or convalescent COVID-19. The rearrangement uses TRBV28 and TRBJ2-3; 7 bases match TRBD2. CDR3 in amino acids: CASSRITSVSF. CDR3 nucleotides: TGTGCCAGCAGCCGTATAACTAGCGTCAGTTTT.